A selection of T cell receptor beta chains follows, all from one sample in a study of T-cell reconstitution after alpha-beta-depleted transplantation in children. TCRdb ran MiXCR on the PCR reads and lists one entry per CDR3 protein. The table shows approximately 510,000 distinct CDR3 sequences, with about 17% occurring only once. Sequenced material: PBMCs from the stem cell graft donor, taken from the stem cell graft. The receptors were gathered from a human donor who donated a stem cell graft to a child with acute lymphoblastic leukemia. Both conserved end residues are part of each CDR3. The D gene is left open where the match is weak. Part of the rows lack a size; the others show once, few, many or a class for expanded clones.

j_gene: TRBJ2-7
d_gene: -
abundance: -
v_gene: TRBV20-1
CDR3nt: TGCAGTGTCCCGGTACCCTACGAGCAGTACTTC
CDR3aa: CSVPVPYEQYF

j_gene: TRBJ1-3
d_gene: -
abundance: few
v_gene: TRBV9
CDR3nt: TGTGCCAGCAGCGGGACGGCGCTAGGAAACACCATATATTTT
CDR3aa: CASSGTALGNTIYF

j_gene: TRBJ2-7
d_gene: -
abundance: few
v_gene: TRBV27
CDR3nt: TGTGCCAGCAGTCCCACCCTCAGGGCCCACGAGCAGTACTTC
CDR3aa: CASSPTLRAHEQYF

j_gene: TRBJ2-7
d_gene: TRBD1
abundance: -
v_gene: TRBV3-1
CDR3nt: TGTGCCAGCAGCCAATCCGGGACAGGGTTCTACGAGCAGTACTTC
CDR3aa: CASSQSGTGFYEQYF

j_gene: TRBJ1-1
d_gene: TRBD1
abundance: -
v_gene: TRBV7-2
CDR3nt: TGTGCCAGCAGCCTACAGGGGGCCATGAACACTGAAGCTTTCTTT
CDR3aa: CASSLQGAMNTEAFF

j_gene: TRBJ1-2
d_gene: -
abundance: few
v_gene: TRBV29-1
CDR3nt: TGCAGCGTTGAAGGTAACAGGAACTATGGCTACACCTTC
CDR3aa: CSVEGNRNYGYTF

j_gene: TRBJ1-2
d_gene: TRBD1
abundance: -
v_gene: TRBV9
CDR3nt: TGTGCCAGCACCTTGGTACAGGGGGACGGCTACACCTTC
CDR3aa: CASTLVQGDGYTF

j_gene: TRBJ2-6
d_gene: -
abundance: -
v_gene: TRBV28
CDR3nt: TGTGCCAGCAGCTCAGGGGCGCTGGGGGCCAACGTCCTGACTTTC
CDR3aa: CASSSGALGANVLTF

j_gene: TRBJ1-5
d_gene: -
abundance: -
v_gene: TRBV20-1
CDR3nt: TGCAGTGCTAAGGCAGGGAGCTATAGCAATCAGCCCCAGCATTTT
CDR3aa: CSAKAGSYSNQPQHF

j_gene: TRBJ2-1
d_gene: TRBD2
abundance: -
v_gene: TRBV5-1
CDR3nt: TGCGCCAGCAGCCAAGGGAGGGCCGGCTCCTACAATGAGCAGTTCTTC
CDR3aa: CASSQGRAGSYNEQFF

j_gene: TRBJ2-7
d_gene: -
abundance: many
v_gene: TRBV6-5
CDR3nt: TGTGCCAGCAGTGCTGACAGGATGAACGAGTACTTC
CDR3aa: CASSADRMNEYF

j_gene: TRBJ2-3
d_gene: -
abundance: -
v_gene: TRBV5-1
CDR3nt: TGCGCCAGCAGCTTGGACAGGAACACAGATACGCAGTATTTT
CDR3aa: CASSLDRNTDTQYF

j_gene: TRBJ2-4
d_gene: TRBD2
abundance: -
v_gene: TRBV4-1
CDR3nt: TGCGCCAGCAGGGCAGATCAACTAGCGGGAGTCAAAAACATTCAGTACTTC
CDR3aa: CASRADQLAGVKNIQYF

j_gene: TRBJ2-5
d_gene: -
abundance: few
v_gene: TRBV18
CDR3nt: TGTGCCAGCGTTAAAGGACAGCAAGAGACCCAGTACTTC
CDR3aa: CASVKGQQETQYF

j_gene: TRBJ1-5
d_gene: -
abundance: few
v_gene: TRBV6-4
CDR3nt: TGTGCCAGCAGTGAGACAGGTGAGGGGCCCCAGCATTTT
CDR3aa: CASSETGEGPQHF

j_gene: TRBJ2-1
d_gene: TRBD2
abundance: few
v_gene: TRBV20-1
CDR3nt: TGCAGTGCTAGCGGGACTAGCGGGGTCTTTCCCTACAATGAGCAGTTCTTC
CDR3aa: CSASGTSGVFPYNEQFF

j_gene: TRBJ2-1
d_gene: TRBD2
abundance: -
v_gene: TRBV20-1
CDR3nt: TGCAGTGCTAGAAAGGGTTCTAGCGGGAGTTTTGAGCAGTTCTTC
CDR3aa: CSARKGSSGSFEQFF

j_gene: TRBJ2-2
d_gene: -
abundance: few
v_gene: TRBV9
CDR3nt: TGTGCCAGCAGCGCTCTCCCCGGGGAGCTGTTTTTT
CDR3aa: CASSALPGELFF

j_gene: TRBJ1-5
d_gene: -
abundance: -
v_gene: TRBV5-6
CDR3nt: TGTGCCAGCAGCTTGGGCGGTGAGCTAAATCAGCCCCAGCATTTT
CDR3aa: CASSLGGELNQPQHF

j_gene: TRBJ2-5
d_gene: -
abundance: -
v_gene: TRBV20-1
CDR3nt: TGCAGTGCTAGAGACGGGATGCCGGCCCAGTACTTC
CDR3aa: CSARDGMPAQYF

j_gene: TRBJ2-1
d_gene: -
abundance: many
v_gene: TRBV11-2
CDR3nt: TGTGCCAGCAGCTTGGTTCCATCCAATGAGCAGTTCTTC
CDR3aa: CASSLVPSNEQFF

j_gene: TRBJ1-5
d_gene: -
abundance: many
v_gene: TRBV7-2
CDR3nt: TGTGCCAGCAGCCCGCAACGGGGCCTCAATCAGCCCCAGCATTTT
CDR3aa: CASSPQRGLNQPQHF

j_gene: TRBJ1-2
d_gene: TRBD1
abundance: -
v_gene: TRBV25-1
CDR3nt: TGTGCCAGCAGTGAATGGACAGGGCGCAACTATGGCTACACCTTC
CDR3aa: CASSEWTGRNYGYTF

j_gene: TRBJ2-7
d_gene: -
abundance: few
v_gene: TRBV2
CDR3nt: TGTGCCAGCTCACGTCACAGTATCTCCTACGAGCAGTACTTC
CDR3aa: CASSRHSISYEQYF

j_gene: TRBJ2-7
d_gene: TRBD2
abundance: -
v_gene: TRBV12-3/TRBV12-4
CDR3nt: TGTGCCAGCTCTTACGCAGCGGGAGAGCAGTACTTC
CDR3aa: CASSYAAGEQYF

j_gene: TRBJ1-3
d_gene: -
abundance: few
v_gene: TRBV7-8
CDR3nt: TGTGCCAGCAGCTCACTACTATCTGGAAACACCATATATTTT
CDR3aa: CASSSLLSGNTIYF

j_gene: TRBJ2-1
d_gene: TRBD2
abundance: -
v_gene: TRBV5-1
CDR3nt: TGCGCCAGCAGTATAACGGGAGGGGCCTACAATGAGCAGTTCTTC
CDR3aa: CASSITGGAYNEQFF

j_gene: TRBJ1-1
d_gene: -
abundance: -
v_gene: TRBV11-2
CDR3nt: TGTGCCAGCAGCTGGGGGGTTACCGCTGAAGCTTTCTTT
CDR3aa: CASSWGVTAEAFF

j_gene: TRBJ2-5
d_gene: -
abundance: -
v_gene: TRBV20-1
CDR3nt: TGCAGTGCTAGAACGGCCGGGAGAGGAGAGACCCAGTACTTC
CDR3aa: CSARTAGRGETQYF

j_gene: TRBJ2-7
d_gene: TRBD2
abundance: -
v_gene: TRBV7-3
CDR3nt: TGTGCCAGCAGCTTAGAGGCGGGGGAGCTATACGAGCAGTACTTC
CDR3aa: CASSLEAGELYEQYF

j_gene: TRBJ2-3
d_gene: TRBD2
abundance: -
v_gene: TRBV12-3/TRBV12-4
CDR3nt: TGTGCCAGCAGTCCAGGCCCGCTTCTAGCGGGAGGGCCAGGAGATACGCAGTATTTT
CDR3aa: CASSPGPLLAGGPGDTQYF

j_gene: TRBJ2-5
d_gene: -
abundance: few
v_gene: TRBV6-4
CDR3nt: TGTGCCAGCAGTGTAAAGGAGGGCGCGACCCAGTACTTC
CDR3aa: CASSVKEGATQYF

j_gene: TRBJ1-6
d_gene: -
abundance: -
v_gene: TRBV4-1
CDR3nt: TGCGCCAGCAGCCAAGAAACCGTACAGGTCAATTCACCCCTCCACTTT
CDR3aa: CASSQETVQVNSPLHF

j_gene: TRBJ2-7
d_gene: -
abundance: -
v_gene: TRBV4-1
CDR3nt: TGCGCCAGCAGCCGGAGGGCTAGTTCGGTTGACGAGCAGTACTTC
CDR3aa: CASSRRASSVDEQYF

j_gene: TRBJ2-1
d_gene: TRBD2
abundance: -
v_gene: TRBV6-1
CDR3nt: TGTGCCAGCCTGACCCAAGGGACTAGCGGGAAGGAGCAGTTCTTC
CDR3aa: CASLTQGTSGKEQFF

j_gene: TRBJ1-2
d_gene: -
abundance: many
v_gene: TRBV6-5
CDR3nt: TGTGCCAGCAGTTACTCGAAGGGATTCACCGGCTACACCTTC
CDR3aa: CASSYSKGFTGYTF

j_gene: TRBJ2-2
d_gene: TRBD1
abundance: few
v_gene: TRBV11-2
CDR3nt: TGTGCCAGCAGCCCGGGACAGGCCAACACCGGGGAGCTGTTTTTT
CDR3aa: CASSPGQANTGELFF

j_gene: TRBJ1-2
d_gene: -
abundance: few
v_gene: TRBV5-6
CDR3nt: TGTGCCAGCAGCTTGCTGGGGAAGGGCGGCTACACCTTC
CDR3aa: CASSLLGKGGYTF

j_gene: TRBJ1-1
d_gene: -
abundance: many
v_gene: TRBV2
CDR3nt: TGTGCCAGCAGTGGGGGTTTGAACACTGAAGCTTTCTTT
CDR3aa: CASSGGLNTEAFF

j_gene: TRBJ2-1
d_gene: TRBD2
abundance: -
v_gene: TRBV12-3/TRBV12-4
CDR3nt: TGTGCCAGCAGTCCGGGACTAGAGGCTAATGAGCAGTTCTTC
CDR3aa: CASSPGLEANEQFF

j_gene: TRBJ2-1
d_gene: TRBD1
abundance: -
v_gene: TRBV12-3/TRBV12-4
CDR3nt: TGTGCCAGCAGCCGGAATTACAGGGGATTGACCTACAATGAGCAGTTCTTC
CDR3aa: CASSRNYRGLTYNEQFF

j_gene: TRBJ1-1
d_gene: -
abundance: -
v_gene: TRBV4-1
CDR3nt: TGCGCCAGCAGCCAAGTTGGGACACTCAACACTGAAGCTTTCTTT
CDR3aa: CASSQVGTLNTEAFF

j_gene: TRBJ2-1
d_gene: TRBD1
abundance: few
v_gene: TRBV12-5
CDR3nt: TGTGCTAGTGGTGCCGGGACAGGGAGGCATGAGCAGTTCTTC
CDR3aa: CASGAGTGRHEQFF

j_gene: TRBJ2-5
d_gene: -
abundance: -
v_gene: TRBV10-3
CDR3nt: TGTGCCATCAGCCTCTCAGTCCAAGAGACCCAGTACTTC
CDR3aa: CAISLSVQETQYF

j_gene: TRBJ2-1
d_gene: -
abundance: few
v_gene: TRBV27
CDR3nt: TGTGCCAGCAGTTTAGTGGCTCTAGGCGGTGAGCAGTTCTTC
CDR3aa: CASSLVALGGEQFF

j_gene: TRBJ1-2
d_gene: -
abundance: -
v_gene: TRBV6-5
CDR3nt: TGTGCCAGCAGTTACTCCAGAATCAGTGGCTACACCTTC
CDR3aa: CASSYSRISGYTF

j_gene: TRBJ2-3
d_gene: -
abundance: -
v_gene: TRBV6-6
CDR3nt: TGTGCCAGCATCGAAGCCGGCACAGATACGCAGTATTTT
CDR3aa: CASIEAGTDTQYF

j_gene: TRBJ2-1
d_gene: -
abundance: -
v_gene: TRBV29-1
CDR3nt: TGCAGCGTTGAAGCCGGGACTCCACTCTCAGATGAGCAGTTCTTC
CDR3aa: CSVEAGTPLSDEQFF

j_gene: TRBJ1-5
d_gene: -
abundance: many
v_gene: TRBV29-1
CDR3nt: TGCAGCGTTGAAGGGACAGCTAATCAGCCCCAGCATTTT
CDR3aa: CSVEGTANQPQHF